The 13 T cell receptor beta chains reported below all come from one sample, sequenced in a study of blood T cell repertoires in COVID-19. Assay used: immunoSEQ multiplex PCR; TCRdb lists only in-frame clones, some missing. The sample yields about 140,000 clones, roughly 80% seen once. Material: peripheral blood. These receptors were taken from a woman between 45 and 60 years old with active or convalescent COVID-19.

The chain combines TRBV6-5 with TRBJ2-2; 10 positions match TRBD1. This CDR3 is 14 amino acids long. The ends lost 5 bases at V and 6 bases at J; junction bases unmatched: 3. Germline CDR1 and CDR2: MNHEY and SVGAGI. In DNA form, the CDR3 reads TGTGCCAGCAGTACAGGACAGGGGGCCGGGGAGCTGTTTTTT. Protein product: CASSTGQGAGELFF.

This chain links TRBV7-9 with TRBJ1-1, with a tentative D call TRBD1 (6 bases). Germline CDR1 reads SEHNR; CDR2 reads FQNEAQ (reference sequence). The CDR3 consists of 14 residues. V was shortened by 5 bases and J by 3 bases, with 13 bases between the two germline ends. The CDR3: CASSRRGGDTEAFF. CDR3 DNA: TGTGCCAGCAGCCGAAGGGGGGGCGACACTGAAGCTTTCTTT.

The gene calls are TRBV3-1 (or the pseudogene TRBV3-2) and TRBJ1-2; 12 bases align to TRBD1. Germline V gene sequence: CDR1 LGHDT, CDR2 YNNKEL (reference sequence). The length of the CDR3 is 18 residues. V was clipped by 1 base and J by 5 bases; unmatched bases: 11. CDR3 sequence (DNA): TGTGCCAGCAGCCAAGGGTGGGACAGGGGGCGAGGGTGGTATGGCTACACCTTC. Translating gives CASSQGWDRGRGWYGYTF.

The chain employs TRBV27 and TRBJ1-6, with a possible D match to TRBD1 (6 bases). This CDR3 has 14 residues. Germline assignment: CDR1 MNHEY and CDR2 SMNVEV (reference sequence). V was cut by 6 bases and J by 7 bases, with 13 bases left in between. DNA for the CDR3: TGTGCCAGCAGAGCCCAACAGGGAAATTCACCCCTCCACTTT. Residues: CASRAQQGNSPLHF.

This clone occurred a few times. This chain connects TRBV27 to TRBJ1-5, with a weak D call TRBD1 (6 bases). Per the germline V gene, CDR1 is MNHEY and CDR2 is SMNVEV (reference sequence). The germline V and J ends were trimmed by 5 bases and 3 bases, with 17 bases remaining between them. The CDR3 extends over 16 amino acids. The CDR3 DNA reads TGTGCCAGCAGTCCAAAGGCAGGGGTCCTCAATCAGCCCCAGCATTTT. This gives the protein CASSPKAGVLNQPQHF.

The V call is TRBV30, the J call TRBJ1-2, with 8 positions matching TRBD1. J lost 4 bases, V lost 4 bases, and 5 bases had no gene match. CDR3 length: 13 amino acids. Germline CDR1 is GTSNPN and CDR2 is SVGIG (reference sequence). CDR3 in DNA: TGTGCCTGGACGACAGGGGCGGGCTATGGCTACACCTTC. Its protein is CAWTTGAGYGYTF.

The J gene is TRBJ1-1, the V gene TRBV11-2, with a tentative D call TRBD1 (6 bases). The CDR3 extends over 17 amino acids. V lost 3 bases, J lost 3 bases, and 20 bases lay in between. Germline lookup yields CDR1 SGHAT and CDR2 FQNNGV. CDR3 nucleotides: TGTGCCAGCAGCTTGTGGGGGCGGGGGGCGCAGCACACTGAAGCTTTCTTT. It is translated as CASSLWGRGAQHTEAFF.

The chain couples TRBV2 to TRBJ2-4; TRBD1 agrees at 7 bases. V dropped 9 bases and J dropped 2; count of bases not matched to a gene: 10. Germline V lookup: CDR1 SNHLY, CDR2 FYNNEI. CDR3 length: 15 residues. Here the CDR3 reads CASARAGGPKNIQYF. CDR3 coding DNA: TGTGCCAGTGCTCGGGCAGGGGGACCCAAAAACATTCAGTACTTC.

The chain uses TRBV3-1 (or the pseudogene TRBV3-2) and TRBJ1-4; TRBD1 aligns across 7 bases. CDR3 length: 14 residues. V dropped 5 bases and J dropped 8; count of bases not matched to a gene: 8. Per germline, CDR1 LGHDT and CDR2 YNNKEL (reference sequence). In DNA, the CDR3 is TGTGCCAGCAGCGATCGGACAGGTCGGGAAAAACTGTTTTTT. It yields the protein CASSDRTGREKLFF.

CDR3 sequence (DNA): TGTGCCAGCAGCGTAGGGACAGGCGTCCAAGAGACCCAGTACTTC. It yields the protein CASSVGTGVQETQYF. V is TRBV9 and J is TRBJ2-5; 7 nucleotides align to TRBD1. The V segment lost 0 bases and the J segment 1 base; nucleotides outside the gene matches: 3. CDR3 length equals 15 residues. The germline V gene has CDR1 SGDLS and CDR2 YYNGEE.

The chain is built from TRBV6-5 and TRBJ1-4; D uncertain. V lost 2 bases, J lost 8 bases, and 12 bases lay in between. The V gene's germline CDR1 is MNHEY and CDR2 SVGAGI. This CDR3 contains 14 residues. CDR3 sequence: CASSYGQHAEKLFF. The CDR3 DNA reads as TGTGCCAGCAGTTACGGGCAGCACGCCGAAAAACTGTTTTTT.

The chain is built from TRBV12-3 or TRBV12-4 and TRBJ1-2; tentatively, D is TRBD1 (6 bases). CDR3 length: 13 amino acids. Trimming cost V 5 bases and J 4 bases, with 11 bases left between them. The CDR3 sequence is CASSKQGPYGYTF. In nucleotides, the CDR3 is TGTGCCAGCAGTAAACAGGGACCCTATGGCTACACCTTC.

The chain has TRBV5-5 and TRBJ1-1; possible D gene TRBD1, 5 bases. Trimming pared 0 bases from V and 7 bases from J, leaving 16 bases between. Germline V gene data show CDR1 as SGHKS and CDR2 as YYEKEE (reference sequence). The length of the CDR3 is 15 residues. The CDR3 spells CASSLGPGWVLEAFF. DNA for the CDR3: TGTGCCAGCAGCTTGGGGCCAGGGTGGGTTCTTGAAGCTTTCTTT.